One and the same sample provided the 23 T cell receptor beta chains below, sequenced in a study of cytomegalovirus exposure and HLA in healthy donors. The PCR contained 60 Vbeta and 13 Jbeta primers. Libraries were prepared by immunoSEQ multiplex PCR; TCRdb keeps only in-frame clonotypes and omits some of them. The sample includes about 140,000 clones, approximately 80% seen only once; the top ten take about 2.2%. The sequenced material came from PBMCs. These receptors came from a man in his forties or fifties in good health and CMV-seronegative.

The chain couples TRBV18 to TRBJ2-2, with 8 bases identical to TRBD2. With V trimmed by 3 bases and J by 5 bases, 5 bases remained unmatched. Per the germline V gene, CDR1 is KGHSH and CDR2 is LQKENI. The CDR3 runs 15 residues. The CDR3 region has the DNA TGTGCCAGCTCACCGGTGACGGGAGGGACCGGGGAGCTGTTTTTT. Translated, it gives CASSPVTGGTGELFF.

The chain carries TRBV9 and TRBJ1-4, with TRBD1 as a possible D gene (5 bases). CDR3 length: 14 amino acids. The ends were cut back, 0 bases at V and 7 bases at J, with 10 bases in the middle. Germline assignment: CDR1 SGDLS and CDR2 YYNGEE. The chain's CDR3 is CASSVGGQGEKLFF. The CDR3 coding sequence is TGTGCCAGCAGCGTAGGGGGCCAGGGTGAAAAACTGTTTTTT.

The chain carries TRBV5-1 and TRBJ2-1; D possibly corresponds to TRBD2 (5 bases). The CDR3 totals 14 residues. The germline gives CDR1 SGHRS, CDR2 YFSETQ. V lost 4 bases to trimming and J lost 4 bases, with 12 bases between them. CDR3 in DNA: TGCGCCAGCAGCCCCGTGACGGGATACAATGAGCAGTTCTTC. Protein: CASSPVTGYNEQFF.

Only one count was recorded for this clone. This sequence joins TRBV18 and TRBJ2-1; TRBD2 matches 12 bases. V lost 4 bases and J lost 4; bases outside the gene matches: 5. The germline gives CDR1 KGHSH, CDR2 LQKENI. The CDR3 contains 16 residues. In DNA, the CDR3 is TGTGCCAGCTCACTTACGCTAGCGGGAGGGTACAATGAGCAGTTCTTC. The encoded protein is CASSLTLAGGYNEQFF.

In its sample, this clone was seen a few times. The chain is built from TRBV27 and TRBJ1-1, with unresolved D. The germline V gene encodes CDR1 MNHEY and CDR2 SMNVEV (reference sequence). The CDR3 is made up of 16 amino acids. V was shortened by 10 bases and J by 4 bases, with 25 bases between the two germline ends. This CDR3 is CATKRVTGGMATEAFF. The CDR3, as DNA: TGTGCCACCAAGAGGGTAACGGGAGGAATGGCCACTGAAGCTTTCTTT.

This clone was observed a single time. The rearrangement joins TRBV6-6 to TRBJ1-1; 9 bases map to TRBD1. The germline gives CDR1 MNHNY, CDR2 SVGAGI (reference sequence). The J segment lost 10 bases and the V segment lost 4 bases, leaving 1 base of the junction unmatched. The CDR3 loop spans 11 amino acids. For the CDR3, the DNA is TGTGCCAGCAGTTTGGGACAGGGAGCTTTCTTT. Protein sequence: CASSLGQGAFF.

This clone was found once. This rearrangement joins TRBV28 to TRBJ1-4, with 9 bases identical to TRBD1. CDR1 and CDR2 (germline): MDHEN, SYDVKM. The ends lost 5 bases at V and 8 bases at J; junction bases unmatched: 18. The CDR3 has 18 amino acids. The CDR3 loop reads CASSSQTGGPGQREKLFF. For the CDR3, the DNA is TGTGCCAGCAGTAGTCAAACAGGGGGCCCCGGACAAAGGGAAAAACTGTTTTTT.

The chain joins TRBV14 to TRBJ2-5; maybe TRBD2 (6 bases). Germline loops: CDR1 SGHDN, CDR2 FVKESK. The CDR3 is made up of 14 amino acids. The germline V and J ends were trimmed by 9 bases and 0 bases, with 14 bases remaining between them. The CDR3 DNA reads as TGTGCCAGTAGCTTCTGGAGGGACCAAGAGACCCAGTACTTC. Its protein is CASSFWRDQETQYF.

The CDR3 sequence: CASSERGYFATNEKLFF. For the CDR3, the DNA is TGTGCCAGCAGTGAACGGGGATACTTCGCAACTAATGAAAAACTGTTTTTT. This sequence joins TRBV2 and TRBJ1-4; D ambiguous. The germline gives CDR1 SNHLY, CDR2 FYNNEI. With 2 bases removed from V and 0 bases from J, the gap between germline ends came to 13 bases. The CDR3 has 17 amino acids.

This clone appeared a single time. The V gene is TRBV5-4, the J gene TRBJ1-6; perhaps TRBD1 as D (5 bases). CDR1 and CDR2 from the germline V gene are SGHNT and YYREEE (reference sequence). V was clipped by 1 base and J by 7 bases, with 12 bases between them. This CDR3 region has 15 residues. CDR3 in DNA: TGTGCCAGCAGCTTGAGGGGCATTCTAAATTCACCCCTCCACTTT. Amino acid sequence: CASSLRGILNSPLHF.

This chain connects TRBV15 to TRBJ1-5, with D possibly TRBD1 on 6 matching bases. Germline lookup yields CDR1 LNHNV and CDR2 YYDKDF (reference sequence). Trimming stripped 3 bases from V and 4 bases from J, with 13 bases between. The CDR3 sequence is 15 residues long. CDR3 sequence reads: CATSRAGARNQPQHF. For the CDR3, the DNA is TGTGCCACCAGCAGGGCGGGGGCCAGGAATCAGCCCCAGCATTTT. The full variable domain, completed using reference TRBV15 and TRBJ1-5, is DAMVIQNPRYQVTQFGKPVTLSCSQTLNHNVMYWYQQKSSQAPKLLFHYYDKDFNNEADTPDNFQSRRPNTSFCFLDIRSPGLGDTAMYLCATSRAGARNQPQHFGDGTRLSIL.

This chain joins TRBV7-9 and TRBJ1-4; tentatively, D is TRBD1 (5 bases). The CDR3 has 16 amino acids. Germline CDR1 is SEHNR and CDR2 is FQNEAQ (reference sequence). V lost 0 bases and J lost 1, with 9 bases in between. The CDR3 DNA reads as TGTGCCAGCAGCTTAGCTGGCAGGGAAACTAATGAAAAACTGTTTTTT. The encoded protein is CASSLAGRETNEKLFF.

This clone was found a few times. CDR3 amino acids: CASSPNSGGKDGYTF. The CDR3 DNA is TGTGCCAGCAGCCCGAACTCGGGAGGGAAGGATGGCTACACCTTC. The J gene is TRBJ1-2, the V gene TRBV7-3; unclear D gene. The CDR3 loop spans 15 amino acids. The V end was cut by 5 bases, the J end by 6 bases, with 19 bases between. The germline V gene has CDR1 SGHTA and CDR2 FQGTGA.

The V call is TRBV10-3, the J call TRBJ1-2; 9 bases align to TRBD1. With 6 bases clipped from V and 7 bases from J, the junction kept 6 bases outside the gene matches. The CDR3 spans 13 residues. CDR1 is ENHRY and CDR2 is SYGVKD in the germline V gene. This CDR3 is CAIRQGAIGGYTF. The CDR3 DNA sequence: TGTGCCATCAGACAGGGGGCGATCGGTGGCTACACCTTC.

The chain recombines TRBV28 with TRBJ1-1, with TRBD1 matching 7 bases. Per the germline V gene, CDR1 is MDHEN and CDR2 is SYDVKM. With 7 bases clipped from V and 4 bases from J, the junction kept 6 bases outside the gene matches. This CDR3 comprises 13 residues. DNA of the CDR3: TGTGCCAGCATGCCAGGGGGAGGCACTGAAGCTTTCTTT. Translating it yields CASMPGGGTEAFF.

The chain joins TRBV5-1 to TRBJ1-4; 9 bases are a match to TRBD1. The CDR3 extends over 17 amino acids. Germline assignment: CDR1 SGHRS and CDR2 YFSETQ. The V segment lost 4 bases and the J segment 8 bases; nucleotides outside the gene matches: 15. The CDR3 is CASSPLRGQGRVEKLFF. CDR3 in DNA: TGCGCCAGCAGCCCGTTAAGAGGACAGGGGAGGGTCGAAAAACTGTTTTTT. Full variable domain (missing parts from reference TRBV5-1 and TRBJ1-4): KAGVTQTPRYLIKTRGQQVTLSCSPISGHRSVSWYQQTPGQGLQFLFEYFSETQRNKGNFPGRFSGRQFSNSRSEMNVSTLELGDSALYLCASSPLRGQGRVEKLFFGSGTQLSVL.

The genes are TRBV14 and TRBJ2-6; TRBD2 is a possible D gene (5 bases). The V gene lost 4 bases and the J gene lost 4 bases, with 20 bases spanning the gap. Germline CDR1 and CDR2: SGHDN and FVKESK. CDR3 length equals 18 residues. CDR3 protein: CASSRQSGSSLGANVLTF. The CDR3 DNA reads as TGTGCCAGCAGCCGACAATCGGGGTCTTCACTCGGGGCCAACGTCCTGACTTTC.

This chain joins TRBV13 and TRBJ2-1; D might be TRBD1 (6 bases). The germline V gene has CDR1 PRHDT and CDR2 FYEKMQ (reference sequence). The CDR3 sequence is 15 residues long. V was trimmed by 3 bases and J by 4 bases, leaving 13 bases between them. This CDR3 reads CASSFEGELYNEQFF. The DNA of the CDR3 is TGTGCCAGCAGCTTCGAGGGGGAGCTTTACAATGAGCAGTTCTTC.

The rearrangement joins TRBV7-9 to TRBJ1-4; D not certain. CDR1 is SEHNR and CDR2 is FQNEAQ in the germline V gene (reference sequence). Trimming removed 2 bases from V and 5 bases from J, with 12 bases in between. The CDR3 contains 15 residues. CDR3 region: CASSLRSEGNEKLFF. DNA of the CDR3: TGTGCCAGCAGCTTAAGGTCAGAGGGCAATGAAAAACTGTTTTTT.

The V and J genes are TRBV6-1 and TRBJ2-5; D unclear. The end of the DNA fits TRBJ2-7 better, so the J call may be wrong. The CDR3 contains 15 residues. Germline V lookup: CDR1 MNHNS, CDR2 SASEGT. As DNA, the CDR3 is TGTGCCAGCAGTGATCCTCTCGGAGCCCGCTACGAGCAGTACTTC. It specifies CASSDPLGARYEQYF.

The chain employs TRBV2 and TRBJ2-7, with 7 bases fitting TRBD2. Per the germline V gene, CDR1 is SNHLY and CDR2 is FYNNEI. The CDR3 is 14 amino acids. The ends lost 10 bases at V and 1 base at J; junction bases unmatched: 10. Here the CDR3 reads CAINSGRLSYEQYF. The CDR3 DNA is TGTGCCATCAATAGCGGGCGACTTTCCTACGAGCAGTACTTC.

The V and J genes are TRBV9 and TRBJ2-1; the match to TRBD2 covers 11 bases. Germline CDR1 SGDLS, CDR2 YYNGEE. The CDR3 totals 17 residues. The junction had 5 bases not matched to a gene; V was cut back by 3 bases and J by 0 bases. The CDR3 nucleotides are TGTGCCAGCAGCGCCCGTAGCGGGAGGGCCTCCTACAATGAGCAGTTCTTC. It yields the protein CASSARSGRASYNEQFF.

The table lists this clone with a count of one. The chain couples TRBV7-2 to TRBJ2-1; D is possibly TRBD2 (5 bases). Germline loops: CDR1 SGHTA, CDR2 FQGNSA. V dropped 0 bases and J dropped 8 bases, with 11 bases sitting between them. The CDR3 loop spans 14 amino acids. The chain's CDR3 is CASSLARESHEQFF. The CDR3 DNA is TGTGCCAGCAGCTTAGCCCGGGAATCGCATGAGCAGTTCTTC. Full variable domain (remainder filled in from reference TRBV7-2 and TRBJ2-1): GAGVSQSPSNKVTEKGKDVELRCDPISGHTALYWYRQSLGQGLEFLIYFQGNSAPDKSGLPSDRFSAERTGGSVSTLTIQRTQQEDSAVYLCASSLARESHEQFFGPGTRLTVL.